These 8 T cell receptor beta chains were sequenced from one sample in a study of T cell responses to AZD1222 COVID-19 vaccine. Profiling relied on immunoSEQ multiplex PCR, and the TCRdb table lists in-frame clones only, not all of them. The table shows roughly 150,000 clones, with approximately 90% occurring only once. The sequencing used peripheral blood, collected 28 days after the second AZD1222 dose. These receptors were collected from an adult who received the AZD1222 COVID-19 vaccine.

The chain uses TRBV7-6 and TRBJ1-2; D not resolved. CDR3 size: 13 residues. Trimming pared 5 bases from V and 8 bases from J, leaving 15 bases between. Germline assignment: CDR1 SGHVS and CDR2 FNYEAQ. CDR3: CASSQDGTGGYTF. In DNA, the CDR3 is TGTGCCAGCAGCCAGGACGGCACGGGGGGCTACACCTTC.

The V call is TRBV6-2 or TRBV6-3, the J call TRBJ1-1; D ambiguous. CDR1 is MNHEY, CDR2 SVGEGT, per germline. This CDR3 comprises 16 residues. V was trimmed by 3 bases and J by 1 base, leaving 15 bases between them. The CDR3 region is CASSYLVGAANTEAFF. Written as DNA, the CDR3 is TGTGCCAGCAGTTATTTGGTAGGAGCAGCGAACACTGAAGCTTTCTTT.

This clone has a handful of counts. CDR3 bases: TGCGCCAGCAGCCAAGACCAGGGGGCGTCACCCCTCCACTTT. It encodes CASSQDQGASPLHF. The chain links TRBV4-1 to TRBJ1-6, with 8 nucleotides matching TRBD1. This CDR3 spans 14 amino acids. Germline lookup yields CDR1 MGHRA and CDR2 YSYEKL. Trimming took 0 bases from V and 10 from J; bases not matched to a gene: 2.

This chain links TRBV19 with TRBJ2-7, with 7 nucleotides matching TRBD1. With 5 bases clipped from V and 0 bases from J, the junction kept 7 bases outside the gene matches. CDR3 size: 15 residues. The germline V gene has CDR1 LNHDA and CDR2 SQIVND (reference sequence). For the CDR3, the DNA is TGTGCCAGTAGTCCAGGACAGGCAAGCTCCTACGAGCAGTACTTC. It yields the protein CASSPGQASSYEQYF.

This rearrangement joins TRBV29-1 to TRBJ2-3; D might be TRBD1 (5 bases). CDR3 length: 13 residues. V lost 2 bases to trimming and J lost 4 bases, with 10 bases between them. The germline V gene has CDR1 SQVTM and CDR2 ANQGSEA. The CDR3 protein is CSVELQAADTQYF. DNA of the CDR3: TGCAGCGTTGAATTACAGGCGGCAGATACGCAGTATTTT.

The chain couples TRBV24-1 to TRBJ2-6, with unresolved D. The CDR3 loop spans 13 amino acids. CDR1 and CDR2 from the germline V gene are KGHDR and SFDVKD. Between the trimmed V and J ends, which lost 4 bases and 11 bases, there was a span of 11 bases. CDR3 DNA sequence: TGTGCCACCAGTGACACCCCCCAAGACGTCCTGACTTTC. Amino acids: CATSDTPQDVLTF.

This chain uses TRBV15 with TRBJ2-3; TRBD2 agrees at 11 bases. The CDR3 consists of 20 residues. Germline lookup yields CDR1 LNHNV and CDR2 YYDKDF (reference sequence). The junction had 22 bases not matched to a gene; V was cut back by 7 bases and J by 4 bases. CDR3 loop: CATISTPPTSGDDAADTQYF. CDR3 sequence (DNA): TGTGCCACCATCTCAACTCCCCCGACTAGCGGGGACGACGCGGCAGATACGCAGTATTTT.

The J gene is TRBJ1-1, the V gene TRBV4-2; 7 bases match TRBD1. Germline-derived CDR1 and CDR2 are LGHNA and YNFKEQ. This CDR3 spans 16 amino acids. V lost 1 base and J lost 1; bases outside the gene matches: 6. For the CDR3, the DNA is TGTGCCAGCAGCCAAGGGACAGGCGAAACGAACACTGAAGCTTTCTTT. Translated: CASSQGTGETNTEAFF.